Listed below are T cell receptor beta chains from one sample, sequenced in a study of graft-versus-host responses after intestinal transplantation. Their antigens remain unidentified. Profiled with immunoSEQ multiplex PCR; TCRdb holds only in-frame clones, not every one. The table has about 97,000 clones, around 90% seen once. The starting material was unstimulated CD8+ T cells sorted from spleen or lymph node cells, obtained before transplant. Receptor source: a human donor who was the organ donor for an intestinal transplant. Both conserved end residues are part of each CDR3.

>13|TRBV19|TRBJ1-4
CASSTGHWEKLFF
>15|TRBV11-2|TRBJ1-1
CASSLSWGGNTEAFF
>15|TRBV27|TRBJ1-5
CASKIGGLGNQPQHF
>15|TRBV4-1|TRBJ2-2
CASSPFTGSTGELFF
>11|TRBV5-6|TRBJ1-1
CASSLFTEAFF
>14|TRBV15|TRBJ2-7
CATSRGAGDYEQYF
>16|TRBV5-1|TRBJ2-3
CASSLLTSGGADTQYF
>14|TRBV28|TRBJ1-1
CASSFFSGYTEAFF
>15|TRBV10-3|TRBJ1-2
CAILQNRDPGFGYTF
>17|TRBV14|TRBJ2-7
CASSQESAGQTHYEQYF
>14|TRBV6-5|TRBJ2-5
CASSSSGPQETQYF
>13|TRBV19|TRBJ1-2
CASTTGGAYGYTF
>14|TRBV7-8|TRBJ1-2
CASSLVGREDGYTF
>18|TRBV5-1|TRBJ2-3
CASSLPGTSTTSTDTQYF
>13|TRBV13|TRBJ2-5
CASSLTTKETQYF
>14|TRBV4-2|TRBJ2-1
CASSQVGGANEQFF
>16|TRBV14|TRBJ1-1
CASSQELRGWVTEAFF
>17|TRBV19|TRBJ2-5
CASSILRQGGSSETQYF